The source of this TCR beta chain is a study of regulatory T cells in long-lasting Graves disease. Time point: newly diagnosed GD, antithyroid drugs for less than 3 months. RNA extracted from PBMCs served as the sequencing template. This clonotype was detected only a few times. Its antigen is currently unknown. The TCR beta library used iRepertoire HTBI primers with Arm-PCR amplification of CDR3. In the original analysis: Detected in the samples were about 60 TRBV and 15 or so TRBJ segments. TCRdb re-derived calls from the multiplex PCR reads in MiXCR, one entry per CDR3 protein. TCRdb assigned the V and J calls; the authors' analysis was not used. The sample yields some 330,000 distinct CDR3 sequences, about 10% seen once. Germline V gene lookup returns CDR1 MDHEN and CDR2 SYDVKM. The V and J ends lost 5 bases and 0 bases, in that order; junction bases with no gene match: 9. The CDR3 runs 17 residues.

Whole-study findings and limits: Persistent disease was characterized by preferential usage of TRBV28, TRBJ1-2 and TRBJ2-5.

The sample was also linked to a second study, of T cells in Graves' hyperthyroidism and ophthalmopathy. From that study: Recently diagnosed hyperthyroidism of less than 2 months' duration affected patients aged 18 to 65. First-round RT-PCR with HTBI primers amplified the TCR CDR3 region.

Sequenced material: peripheral blood mononuclear cells (PBMCs), taken at new diagnosis, from a patient treated with antithyroid drugs. The J gene is TRBJ2-4, the V gene TRBV28; 8 bases are a match to TRBD1. This receptor was obtained from a woman aged 18-29 years with Graves disease. The CDR3 region is CASSPHRGEVAKNIQYF. The CDR3 DNA sequence: TGTGCCAGCAGTCCCCACAGGGGGGAGGTAGCCAAAAACATTCAGTACTTC.